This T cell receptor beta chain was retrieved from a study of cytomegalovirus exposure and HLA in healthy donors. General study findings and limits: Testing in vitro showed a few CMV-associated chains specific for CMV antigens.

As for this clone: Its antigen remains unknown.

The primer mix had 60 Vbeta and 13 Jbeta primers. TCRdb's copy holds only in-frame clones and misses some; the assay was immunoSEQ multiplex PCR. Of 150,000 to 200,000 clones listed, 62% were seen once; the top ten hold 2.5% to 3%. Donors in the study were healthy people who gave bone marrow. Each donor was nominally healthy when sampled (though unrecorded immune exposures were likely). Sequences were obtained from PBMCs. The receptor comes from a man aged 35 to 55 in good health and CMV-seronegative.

The CDR3 bases are TGTGCCACCAGCATTGATAGGGGGCGCGGAGAGACCCAGTACTTC. Amino acids: CATSIDRGRGETQYF. The chain employs TRBV15 and TRBJ2-5, with TRBD1 matching over 7 bases. V was clipped by 4 bases and J by 4 bases; unmatched bases: 9. CDR1 LNHNV and CDR2 YYDKDF come from the germline V gene (reference sequence). CDR3 length equals 15 residues.